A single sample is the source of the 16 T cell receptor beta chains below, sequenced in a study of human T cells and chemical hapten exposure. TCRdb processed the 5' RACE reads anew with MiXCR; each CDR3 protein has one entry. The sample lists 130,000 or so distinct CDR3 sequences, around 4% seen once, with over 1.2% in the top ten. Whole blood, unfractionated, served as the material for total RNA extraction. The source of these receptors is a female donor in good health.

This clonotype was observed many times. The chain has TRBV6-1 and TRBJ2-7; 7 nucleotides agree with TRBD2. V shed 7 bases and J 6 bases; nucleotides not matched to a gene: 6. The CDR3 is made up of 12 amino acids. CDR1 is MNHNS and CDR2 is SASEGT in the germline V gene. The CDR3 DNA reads TGTGCCAGCACCCAGGGAGGGAGCGAGCAGTACTTC. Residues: CASTQGGSEQYF.

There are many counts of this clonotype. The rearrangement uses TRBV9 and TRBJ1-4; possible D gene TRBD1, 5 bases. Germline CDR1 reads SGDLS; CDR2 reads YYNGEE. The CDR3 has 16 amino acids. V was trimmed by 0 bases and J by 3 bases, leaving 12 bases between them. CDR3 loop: CASSVAPGNSNEKLFF. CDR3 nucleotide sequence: TGTGCCAGCAGCGTAGCGCCAGGGAACTCTAATGAAAAACTGTTTTTT.

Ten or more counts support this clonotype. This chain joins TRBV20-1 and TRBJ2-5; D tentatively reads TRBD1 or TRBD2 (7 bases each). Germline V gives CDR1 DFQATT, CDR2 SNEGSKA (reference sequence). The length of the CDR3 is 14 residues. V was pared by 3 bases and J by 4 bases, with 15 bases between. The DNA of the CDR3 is TGCAGTGCTAGTCAGGGGGGGATACGAGAGACCCAGTACTTC. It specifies CSASQGGIRETQYF.

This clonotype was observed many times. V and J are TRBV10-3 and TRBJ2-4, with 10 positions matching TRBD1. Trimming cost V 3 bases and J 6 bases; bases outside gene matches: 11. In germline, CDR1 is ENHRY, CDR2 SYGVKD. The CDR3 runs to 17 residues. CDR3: CAISELIPTGGGNIQYF. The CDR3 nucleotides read TGTGCCATCAGTGAACTGATCCCGACAGGGGGCGGAAACATTCAGTACTTC.

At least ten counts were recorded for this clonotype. CDR3 coding DNA: TGCAGTGGCAGACAGGGGAACGAGAACACTGAAGCTTTCTTT. It encodes CSGRQGNENTEAFF. This chain uses TRBV20-1 with TRBJ1-1; 8 positions agree with TRBD1. The CDR3 runs 14 residues. The V segment lost 7 bases and the J segment 1 base; nucleotides outside the gene matches: 8. Germline loops: CDR1 DFQATT, CDR2 SNEGSKA (reference sequence).

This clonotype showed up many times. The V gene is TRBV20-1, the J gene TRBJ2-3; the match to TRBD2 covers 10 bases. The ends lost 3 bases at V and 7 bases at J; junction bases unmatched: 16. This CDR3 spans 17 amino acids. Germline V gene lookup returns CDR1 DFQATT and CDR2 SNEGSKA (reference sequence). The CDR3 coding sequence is TGCAGTGCTAGCGCTAGCGGGGGACCGTCTCGGGGAAATACGCAGTATTTT. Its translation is CSASASGGPSRGNTQYF.

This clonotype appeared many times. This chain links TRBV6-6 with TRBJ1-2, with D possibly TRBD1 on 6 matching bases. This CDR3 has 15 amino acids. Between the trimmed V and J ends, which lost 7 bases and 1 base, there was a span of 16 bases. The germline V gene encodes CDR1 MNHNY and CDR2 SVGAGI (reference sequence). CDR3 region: CASIQGMGLNYGYTF. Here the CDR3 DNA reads TGTGCCAGCATCCAGGGGATGGGTCTTAACTATGGCTACACCTTC.

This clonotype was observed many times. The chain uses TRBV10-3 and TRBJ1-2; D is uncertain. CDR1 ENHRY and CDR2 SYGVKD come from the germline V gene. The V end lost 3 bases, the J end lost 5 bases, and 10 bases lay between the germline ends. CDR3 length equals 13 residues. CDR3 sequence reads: CAISDRENYGYTF. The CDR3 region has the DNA TGTGCCATCAGTGATCGAGAGAATTATGGCTACACCTTC.

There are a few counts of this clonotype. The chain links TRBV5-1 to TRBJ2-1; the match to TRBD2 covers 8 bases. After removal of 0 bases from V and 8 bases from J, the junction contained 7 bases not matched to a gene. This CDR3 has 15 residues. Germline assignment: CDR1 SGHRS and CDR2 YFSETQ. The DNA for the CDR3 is TGCGCCAGCAGCTTGGGGCTAGCGGGTTGGGATGAGCAGTTCTTC. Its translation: CASSLGLAGWDEQFF.

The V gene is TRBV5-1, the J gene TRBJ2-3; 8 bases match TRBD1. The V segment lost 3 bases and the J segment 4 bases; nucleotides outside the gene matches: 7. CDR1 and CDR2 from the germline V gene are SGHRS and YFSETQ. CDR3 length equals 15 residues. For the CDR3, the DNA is TGCGCCAGCAGCTACCTGGACAGGGTTGCAGATACGCAGTATTTT. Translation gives CASSYLDRVADTQYF. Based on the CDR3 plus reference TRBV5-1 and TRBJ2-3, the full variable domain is KAGVTQTPRYLIKTRGQQVTLSCSPISGHRSVSWYQQTPGQGLQFLFEYFSETQRNKGNFPGRFSGRQFSNSRSEMNVSTLELGDSALYLCASSYLDRVADTQYFGPGTRLTVL.

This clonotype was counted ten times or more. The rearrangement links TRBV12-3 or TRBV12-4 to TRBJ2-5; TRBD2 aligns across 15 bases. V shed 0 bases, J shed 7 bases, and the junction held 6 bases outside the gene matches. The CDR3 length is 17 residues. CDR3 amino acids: CASSLAGTSGGHGTQYF. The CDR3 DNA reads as TGTGCCAGCAGTTTAGCCGGGACTAGCGGGGGGCACGGGACCCAGTACTTC.

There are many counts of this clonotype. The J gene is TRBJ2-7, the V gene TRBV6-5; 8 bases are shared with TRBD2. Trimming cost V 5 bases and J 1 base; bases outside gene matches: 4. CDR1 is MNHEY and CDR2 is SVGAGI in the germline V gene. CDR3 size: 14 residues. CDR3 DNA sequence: TGTGCCAGCAGTCGGGCGGGGGGTTCCTACGAGCAGTACTTC. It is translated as CASSRAGGSYEQYF.

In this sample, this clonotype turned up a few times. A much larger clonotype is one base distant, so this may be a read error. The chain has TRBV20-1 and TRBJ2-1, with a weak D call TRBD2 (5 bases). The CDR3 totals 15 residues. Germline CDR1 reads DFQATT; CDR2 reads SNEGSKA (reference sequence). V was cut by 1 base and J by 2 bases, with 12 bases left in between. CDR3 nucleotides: TGCAGTGCTAGAGCCCAACGAGGGACCTACAATGAGCAGTTCTTC. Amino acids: CSARAQRGTYNEQFF.

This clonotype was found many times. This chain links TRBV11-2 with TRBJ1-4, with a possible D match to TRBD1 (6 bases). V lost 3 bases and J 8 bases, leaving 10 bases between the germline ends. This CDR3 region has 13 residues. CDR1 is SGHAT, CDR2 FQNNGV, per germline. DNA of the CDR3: TGTGCCAGCAGCTTTTACAGGGAAGAAAAACTGTTTTTT. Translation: CASSFYREEKLFF.

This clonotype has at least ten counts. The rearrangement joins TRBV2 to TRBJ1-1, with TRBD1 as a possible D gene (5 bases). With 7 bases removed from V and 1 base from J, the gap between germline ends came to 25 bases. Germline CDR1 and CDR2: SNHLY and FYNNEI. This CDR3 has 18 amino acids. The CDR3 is CASNLEGQGSGWNTEAFF. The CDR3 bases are TGTGCCAGCAACTTGGAAGGGCAGGGTAGTGGTTGGAACACTGAAGCTTTCTTT.

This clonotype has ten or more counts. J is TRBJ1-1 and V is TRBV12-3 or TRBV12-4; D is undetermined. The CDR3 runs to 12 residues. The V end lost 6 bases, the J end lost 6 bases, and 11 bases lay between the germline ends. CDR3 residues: CASRSEFAEAFF. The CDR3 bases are TGTGCCAGCAGGTCCGAATTCGCTGAAGCTTTCTTT.